This is a list of T cell receptor beta chains from one sample in a study of blood T cells in healthy people across ages. TCRdb itself ran the 5' RACE reads through MiXCR, one entry per CDR3 protein. The data contain roughly 1,500,000 distinct CDR3 sequences, approximately 40% of them singletons. The specimen was blood. The receptors shown here come from a woman under 30 in good health. Each CDR3 is given without its conserved first and last residue. The order of the fields is D gene, J gene, V gene, CDR3 protein. The D gene is left open where the match is weak.

D gene: -
J gene: TRBJ2-5
V gene: TRBV20-1
CDR3 protein: ARACRETQY

D gene: TRBD2
J gene: TRBJ2-7
V gene: TRBV3-1
CDR3 protein: AGSPGLYYEQY

D gene: -
J gene: TRBJ2-3
V gene: TRBV10-3
CDR3 protein: AISGGKTQTDAQY

D gene: -
J gene: TRBJ2-7
V gene: TRBV29-1
CDR3 protein: SVGDLYNEQY

D gene: TRBD2
J gene: TRBJ2-7
V gene: TRBV10-3
CDR3 protein: AISESASGTTTYEQY

D gene: TRBD2
J gene: TRBJ2-2
V gene: TRBV12-3/TRBV12-4
CDR3 protein: ASRSERGLNTGELF

D gene: -
J gene: TRBJ1-3
V gene: TRBV5-1
CDR3 protein: ASSLGLSTGPSGNTIY

D gene: -
J gene: TRBJ2-7
V gene: TRBV10-3
CDR3 protein: AISSRDSPSEQY

D gene: TRBD1
J gene: TRBJ2-5
V gene: TRBV29-1
CDR3 protein: SVDPDRTQETQY

D gene: TRBD1
J gene: TRBJ1-6
V gene: TRBV20-1
CDR3 protein: SARGDSSSPLH

D gene: -
J gene: TRBJ2-3
V gene: TRBV6-2/TRBV6-3
CDR3 protein: ASSPSGNTQY

D gene: TRBD1
J gene: -
V gene: TRBV2
CDR3 protein: AKSTGIYNEQY

D gene: TRBD1
J gene: TRBJ2-7
V gene: TRBV28
CDR3 protein: ASRGAGTGDSYEQY